This TCR beta chain emerged from a study of blood T cells in healthy people across ages. CDR3 length: 17 residues. The V and J ends lost 1 base and 4 bases respectively, with 18 bases between them. Germline lookup yields CDR1 SNHLY and CDR2 FYNNEI. With a J-beta primer mix and a sample-barcoded 5' primer, a second PCR ran 7 to 11 cycles. TCRdb processed the 5' RACE reads anew with MiXCR; each CDR3 protein has one entry. Of some 800,000 distinct CDR3 sequences in the sample, roughly 44% were seen once. The specimen sequenced was blood. The gene calls are TRBV2 and TRBJ2-3, with D tentatively TRBD2 (6 bases). This clonotype originated in a man aged 55 to 70 in good health. The CDR3 sequence is CASSEVFWRGSADTQYF. CDR3 DNA: TGTGCCAGCAGTGAAGTCTTCTGGAGGGGTTCCGCAGATACGCAGTATTTT.